This T cell receptor beta chain was captured in a study of identical twins. TCRdb re-derived calls from the 5' RACE reads in MiXCR, one entry per CDR3 protein. The sample shows 350,000 to 450,000 distinct CDR3 sequences, roughly 18% of them seen only once. The V end lost 1 base, the J end lost 9 bases, and 19 bases lay between the germline ends. Per germline, CDR1 SEHNR and CDR2 FQNEAQ (reference sequence). The CDR3 runs 16 residues. The sample was naive T cells sorted from blood. The TCR originated in a man aged 50-60 years in good health. The chain employs TRBV7-9 and TRBJ2-1, with a tentative D call TRBD1 (7 bases). The CDR3 spells CASSLVPGGGDGEQFF. The CDR3 DNA reads TGTGCCAGCAGCTTAGTCCCAGGGGGAGGTGACGGTGAGCAGTTCTTC.